This T cell receptor (beta chain) was profiled in a study of regulatory T cells in long-lasting Graves disease. This clonotype was counted once. A single base separates this from a much larger clone, so it may be a read error. Time point given: newly diagnosed GD, antithyroid drugs for less than 3 months. The TCR library was prepared using RNA isolated from PBMCs. The CDR3 runs 13 residues. Germline assignment: CDR1 MDHEN and CDR2 SYDVKM. Investigators prepared the TCR beta libraries by applying iRepertoire HTBI primers and Arm-PCR of CDR3 regions. One entry per CDR3 protein results from TCRdb running MiXCR on the multiplex PCR reads. Of a few hundred thousand distinct CDR3 sequences in the sample, about 15% are singletons; the top ten hold about 8.2%. In addition, the sample was reused for a study of T cells in Graves' hyperthyroidism and ophthalmopathy. That paper notes: TCR CDR3 underwent first-round RT-PCR with the HTBI primer set.

The specimen comprised peripheral blood mononuclear cells (PBMCs), sampled at new diagnosis, from a patient treated with antithyroid drugs. The TCR was taken from a middle-aged woman with Graves disease. This chain links TRBV28 with TRBJ1-1, with no clear D. The CDR3 DNA reads as TGTGCCAGCGGAGCAGTCCTGAACACTGGAGCTTTCTTT. Protein sequence: CASGAVLNTGAFF.